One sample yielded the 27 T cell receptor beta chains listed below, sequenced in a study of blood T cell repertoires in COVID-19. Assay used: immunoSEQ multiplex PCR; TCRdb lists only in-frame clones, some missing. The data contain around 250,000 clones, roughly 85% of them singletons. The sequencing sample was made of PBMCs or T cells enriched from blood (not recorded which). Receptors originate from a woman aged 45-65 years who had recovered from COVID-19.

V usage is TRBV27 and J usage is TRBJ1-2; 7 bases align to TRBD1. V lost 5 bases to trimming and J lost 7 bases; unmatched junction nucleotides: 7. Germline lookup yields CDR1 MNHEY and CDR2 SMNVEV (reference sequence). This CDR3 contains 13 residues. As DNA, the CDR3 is TGTGCCAGCAGTAGACAGGGTGGAGGTGGCTACACCTTC. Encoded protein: CASSRQGGGGYTF.

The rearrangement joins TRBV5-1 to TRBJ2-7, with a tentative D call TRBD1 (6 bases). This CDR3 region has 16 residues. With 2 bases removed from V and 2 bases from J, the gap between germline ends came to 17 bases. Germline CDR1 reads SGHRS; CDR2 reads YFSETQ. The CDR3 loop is CASSFSQTGPTYEQYF. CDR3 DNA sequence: TGCGCCAGCAGCTTCTCCCAGACAGGACCTACCTACGAGCAGTACTTC.

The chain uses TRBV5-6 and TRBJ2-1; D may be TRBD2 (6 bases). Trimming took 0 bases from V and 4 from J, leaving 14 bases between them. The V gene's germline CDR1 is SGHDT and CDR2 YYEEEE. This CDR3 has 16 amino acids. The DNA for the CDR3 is TGTGCCAGCAGCTTGGGGCAGGGACTTAGGTACAATGAGCAGTTCTTC. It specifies CASSLGQGLRYNEQFF.

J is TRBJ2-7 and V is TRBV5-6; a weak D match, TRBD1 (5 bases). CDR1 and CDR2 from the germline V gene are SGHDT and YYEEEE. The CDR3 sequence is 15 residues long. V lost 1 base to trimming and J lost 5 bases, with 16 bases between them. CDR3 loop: CASSLLAGNVNEQYF. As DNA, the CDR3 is TGTGCCAGCAGCTTGTTAGCAGGGAACGTAAACGAGCAGTACTTC.

CDR3 sequence reads: CSALGFPTYEQYF. CDR3 in DNA: TGCAGCGCCCTAGGCTTTCCAACCTACGAGCAGTACTTC. The rearrangement uses TRBV29-1 and TRBJ2-7, with unresolved D. Germline CDR1 reads SQVTM; CDR2 reads ANQGSEA. This CDR3 is 13 amino acids long. V lost 7 bases to trimming and J lost 2 bases, with 15 bases between them.

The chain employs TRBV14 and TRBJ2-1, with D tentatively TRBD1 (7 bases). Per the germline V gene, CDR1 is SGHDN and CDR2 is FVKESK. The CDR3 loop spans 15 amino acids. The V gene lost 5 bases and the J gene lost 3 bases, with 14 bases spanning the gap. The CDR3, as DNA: TGTGCCAGCAGCAGAATCCAGGGGGGCTACAATGAGCAGTTCTTC. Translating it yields CASSRIQGGYNEQFF.

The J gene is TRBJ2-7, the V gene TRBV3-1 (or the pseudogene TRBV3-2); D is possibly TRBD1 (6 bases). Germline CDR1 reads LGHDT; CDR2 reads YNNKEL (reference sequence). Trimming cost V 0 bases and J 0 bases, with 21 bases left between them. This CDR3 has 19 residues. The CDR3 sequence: CASSQDGEGTPITSYEQYF. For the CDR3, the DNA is TGTGCCAGCAGCCAAGACGGCGAGGGGACACCTATTACCTCCTACGAGCAGTACTTC.

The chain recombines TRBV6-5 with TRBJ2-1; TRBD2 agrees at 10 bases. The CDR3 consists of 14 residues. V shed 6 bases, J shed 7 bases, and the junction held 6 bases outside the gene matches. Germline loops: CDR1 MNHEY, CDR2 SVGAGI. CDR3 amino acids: CASRTPSGSNEQFF. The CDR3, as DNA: TGTGCCAGCAGGACACCTAGCGGGAGTAATGAGCAGTTCTTC.

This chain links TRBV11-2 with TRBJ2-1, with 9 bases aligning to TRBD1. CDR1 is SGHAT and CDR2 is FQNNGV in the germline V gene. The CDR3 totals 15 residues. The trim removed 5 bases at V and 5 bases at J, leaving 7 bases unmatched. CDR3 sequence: CASSRGQGSNNEQFF. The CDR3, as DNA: TGTGCCAGCAGCAGGGGACAGGGTAGTAACAATGAGCAGTTCTTC.

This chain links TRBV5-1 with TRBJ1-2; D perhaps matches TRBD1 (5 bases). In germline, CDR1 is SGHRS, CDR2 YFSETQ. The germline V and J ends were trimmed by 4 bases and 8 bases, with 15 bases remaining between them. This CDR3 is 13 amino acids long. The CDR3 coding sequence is TGCGCCAGCAGCCCTGACAGTAATTCCGGCTACACCTTC. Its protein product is CASSPDSNSGYTF.

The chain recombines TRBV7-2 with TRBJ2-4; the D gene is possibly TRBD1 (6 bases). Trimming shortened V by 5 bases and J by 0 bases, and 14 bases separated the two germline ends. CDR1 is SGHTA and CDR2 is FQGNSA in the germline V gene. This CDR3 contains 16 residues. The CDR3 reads CASSVGQTLAKNIQYF. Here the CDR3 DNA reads TGTGCCAGCAGCGTCGGACAGACTCTAGCCAAAAACATTCAGTACTTC.

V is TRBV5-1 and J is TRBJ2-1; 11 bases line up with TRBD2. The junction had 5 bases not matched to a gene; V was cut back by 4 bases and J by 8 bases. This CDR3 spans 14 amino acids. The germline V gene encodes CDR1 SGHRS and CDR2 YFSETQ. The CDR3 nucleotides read TGCGCCAGCAGCAAACTAGCGGGAGCTGATGAGCAGTTCTTC. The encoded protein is CASSKLAGADEQFF.

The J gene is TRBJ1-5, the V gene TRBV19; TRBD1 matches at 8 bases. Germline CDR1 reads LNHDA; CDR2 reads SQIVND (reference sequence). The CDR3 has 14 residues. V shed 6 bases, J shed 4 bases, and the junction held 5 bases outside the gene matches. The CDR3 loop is CASSRRTGNQPQHF. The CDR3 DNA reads TGTGCCAGTAGCCGAAGGACAGGGAATCAGCCCCAGCATTTT.

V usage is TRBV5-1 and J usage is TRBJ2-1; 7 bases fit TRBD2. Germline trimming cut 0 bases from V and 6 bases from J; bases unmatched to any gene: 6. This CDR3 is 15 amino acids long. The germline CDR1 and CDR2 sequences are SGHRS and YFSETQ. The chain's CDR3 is CASSLVGEGRNEQFF. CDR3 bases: TGCGCCAGCAGCTTGGTGGGGGAGGGCCGCAATGAGCAGTTCTTC.

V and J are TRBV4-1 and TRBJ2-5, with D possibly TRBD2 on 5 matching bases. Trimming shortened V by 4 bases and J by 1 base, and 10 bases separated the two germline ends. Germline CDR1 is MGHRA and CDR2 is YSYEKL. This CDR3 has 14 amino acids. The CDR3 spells CASSPRELQETQYF. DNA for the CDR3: TGCGCCAGCAGCCCTAGGGAGCTCCAAGAGACCCAGTACTTC.

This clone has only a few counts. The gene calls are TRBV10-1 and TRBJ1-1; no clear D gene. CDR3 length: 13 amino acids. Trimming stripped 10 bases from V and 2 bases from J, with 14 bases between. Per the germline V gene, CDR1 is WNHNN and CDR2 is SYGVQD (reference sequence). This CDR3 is CATAPEINTEAFF. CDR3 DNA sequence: TGCGCCACAGCGCCGGAGATAAACACTGAAGCTTTCTTT.

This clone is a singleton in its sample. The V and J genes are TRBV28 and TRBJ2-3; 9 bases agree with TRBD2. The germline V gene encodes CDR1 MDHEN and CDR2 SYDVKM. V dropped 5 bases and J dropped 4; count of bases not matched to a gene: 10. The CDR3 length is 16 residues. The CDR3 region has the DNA TGTGCCAGCAGTACCTTAGCGGGAGACCCACCAGATACGCAGTATTTT. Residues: CASSTLAGDPPDTQYF.

The CDR3 sequence: CASSGTLAGGGETQYF. The CDR3 DNA follows: TGTGCCAGCAGTGGCACCCTAGCGGGAGGAGGGGAGACCCAGTACTTC. This sequence joins TRBV2 and TRBJ2-5; 11 nucleotides agree with TRBD2. The germline V gene encodes CDR1 SNHLY and CDR2 FYNNEI. The CDR3 totals 16 residues. With 4 bases clipped from V and 5 bases from J, the junction kept 9 bases outside the gene matches.

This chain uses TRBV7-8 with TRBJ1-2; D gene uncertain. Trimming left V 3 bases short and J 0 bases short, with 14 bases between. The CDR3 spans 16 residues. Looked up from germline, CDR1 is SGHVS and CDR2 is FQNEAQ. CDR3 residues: CASSFRGVGSNYGYTF. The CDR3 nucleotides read TGTGCCAGCAGCTTTCGCGGGGTAGGCTCTAACTATGGCTACACCTTC.

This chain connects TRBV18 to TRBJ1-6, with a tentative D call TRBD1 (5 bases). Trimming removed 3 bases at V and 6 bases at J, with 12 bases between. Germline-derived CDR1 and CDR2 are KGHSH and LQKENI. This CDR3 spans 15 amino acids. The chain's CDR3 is CASSPTTGGNSPLHF. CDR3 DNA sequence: TGTGCCAGCTCACCTACTACGGGGGGTAATTCACCCCTCCACTTT.

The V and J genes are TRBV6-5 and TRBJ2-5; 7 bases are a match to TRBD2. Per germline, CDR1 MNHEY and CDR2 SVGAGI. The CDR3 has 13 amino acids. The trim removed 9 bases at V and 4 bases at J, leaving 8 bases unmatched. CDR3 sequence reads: CASSGSTAETQYF. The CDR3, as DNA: TGTGCCAGTAGCGGGTCCACCGCAGAGACCCAGTACTTC.

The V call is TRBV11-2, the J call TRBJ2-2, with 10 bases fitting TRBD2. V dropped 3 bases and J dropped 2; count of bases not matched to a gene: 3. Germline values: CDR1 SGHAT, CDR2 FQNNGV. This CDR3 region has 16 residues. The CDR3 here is CASSFGLAANTGELFF. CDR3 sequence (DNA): TGTGCCAGCAGCTTTGGACTAGCGGCAAACACCGGGGAGCTGTTTTTT.

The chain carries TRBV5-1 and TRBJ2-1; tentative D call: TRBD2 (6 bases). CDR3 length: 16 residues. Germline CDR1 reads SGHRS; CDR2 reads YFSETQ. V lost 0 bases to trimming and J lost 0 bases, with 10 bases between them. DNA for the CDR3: TGCGCCAGCAGCTTGGATGGAGGGACCTCCTACAATGAGCAGTTCTTC. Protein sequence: CASSLDGGTSYNEQFF. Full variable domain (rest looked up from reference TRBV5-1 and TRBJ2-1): KAGVTQTPRYLIKTRGQQVTLSCSPISGHRSVSWYQQTPGQGLQFLFEYFSETQRNKGNFPGRFSGRQFSNSRSEMNVSTLELGDSALYLCASSLDGGTSYNEQFFGPGTRLTVL.

This CDR3 is CASSHWTSAYNEQFF. The CDR3 nucleotides are TGTGCCAGCAGCCATTGGACTAGCGCGTACAATGAGCAGTTCTTC. The chain couples TRBV14 to TRBJ2-1; 9 nucleotides match TRBD2. Germline V gene lookup returns CDR1 SGHDN and CDR2 FVKESK. The CDR3 has 15 residues. Trimming took 3 bases from V and 4 from J; bases not matched to a gene: 4.

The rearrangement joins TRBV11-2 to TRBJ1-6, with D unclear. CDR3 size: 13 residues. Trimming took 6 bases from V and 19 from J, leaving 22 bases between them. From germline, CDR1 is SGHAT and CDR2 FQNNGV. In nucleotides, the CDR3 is TGTGCCAGCAGGCCTATCTGGGCAGCCCGCCGGCACTTT. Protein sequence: CASRPIWAARRHF.

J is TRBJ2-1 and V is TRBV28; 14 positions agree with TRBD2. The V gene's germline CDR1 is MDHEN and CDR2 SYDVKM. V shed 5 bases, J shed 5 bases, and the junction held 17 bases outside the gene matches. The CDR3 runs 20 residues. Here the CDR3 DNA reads TGTGCCAGCAGTCTCCTGGCTCCTGGACTAGCGGGAGGTAAAGACAATGAGCAGTTCTTC. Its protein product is CASSLLAPGLAGGKDNEQFF.

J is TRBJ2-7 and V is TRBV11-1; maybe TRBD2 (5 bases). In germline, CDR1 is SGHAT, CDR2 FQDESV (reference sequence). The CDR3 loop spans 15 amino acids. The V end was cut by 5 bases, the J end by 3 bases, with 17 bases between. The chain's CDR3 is CASSQPGLDIYEQYF. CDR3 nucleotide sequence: TGTGCCAGCAGCCAACCGGGATTAGATATCTACGAGCAGTACTTC.